The 4 T cell receptor beta chains listed next were all sequenced from one sample in a study of long-term antiretroviral therapy in people with HIV. A v3.0 immunoSEQ assay was performed at survey level. Profiling relied on immunoSEQ multiplex PCR, and the TCRdb table lists in-frame clones only, not all of them. In the table there are 25,000 to 30,000 clones, roughly 89% of which are singletons. The sequenced sample was unsorted PBMCs, obtained 1.8 years after starting antiretroviral therapy. Receptors were obtained from a woman under 30 with HIV.

This clone was detected only once. This chain uses TRBV7-6 with TRBJ1-2, with 9 bases aligning to TRBD1. The CDR3 contains 14 residues. In germline, CDR1 is SGHVS, CDR2 FNYEAQ. V lost 5 bases and J lost 6; bases outside the gene matches: 7. CDR3 loop: CASSLLGDRDGYTF. The CDR3, as DNA: TGTGCCAGCAGCCTCCTAGGGGACAGGGATGGCTACACCTTC.

About this clone: The junction does not match germline at one end; this may be a read error. The chain links TRBV6-5 to TRBJ2-7; D ambiguous. CDR1 and CDR2 (germline): MNHEY, SVGAGI. CDR3 length: 12 amino acids. This CDR3 is CAISDLAYEQYF. CDR3 DNA sequence: TGTGCCATCAGTGACTTGGCCTACGAGCAGTACTTC.

V gene TRBV7-6 combines with J gene TRBJ2-7, with 8 positions matching TRBD2. CDR3 length equals 14 residues. The ends lost 3 bases at V and 6 bases at J; junction bases unmatched: 7. CDR1 is SGHVS, CDR2 FNYEAQ, per germline. CDR3 coding DNA: TGTGCCAGCAGCTTTAAGCGGGAGTCCCTCGAGCAGTACTTC. This codes for CASSFKRESLEQYF.

This chain connects TRBV28 to TRBJ2-5, with 10 bases aligning to TRBD1. V gave up 7 bases and J gave up 3 bases; unmatched junction bases: 8. The CDR3 runs to 15 residues. CDR1 and CDR2 from the germline V gene are MDHEN and SYDVKM. The CDR3 coding sequence is TGTGCCAGCAACCTTTCCGGGACAGGGGAAGAGACCCAGTACTTC. Protein product: CASNLSGTGEETQYF.